Below, one T cell receptor (beta chain) is given with its context. The antigen is unknown. The data derive from a study of memory CD4+ T cells and cytomegalovirus serostatus. Turning to the study itself: Healthy Belgian adult donors included under ten CMV-positive and 20 to 30 CMV-negative people.

Original handling: Out-of-frame sequences were removed, leaving roughly 2.1 million distinct TCRbeta sequences. Data came from immunoSEQ multiplex PCR; TCRdb stores just in-frame clones and leaves some out. V, J and clone size were drawn from that table, and D and trimming were deduced from the DNA. The table shows about 40,000 clones, with 75% to 85% occurring only once. The sort gate was single viable CD3+CD4+CD8-CD45RO+ cells for memory CD4+ T cells. Study observations and caveats: Each of 67 CMV-associated TCRbeta sequences occurred in one to five individuals.

V lost 5 bases and J lost 2; bases outside the gene matches: 2. Per germline, CDR1 SGHTA and CDR2 FQGTGA. The CDR3 loop spans 15 amino acids. This receptor was identified in an adult in good health and CMV-seronegative. What was sequenced was memory CD4+ T cells from blood. The chain joins TRBV7-3 to TRBJ2-1; 11 positions match TRBD2. CDR3: CASSTLAGAYNEQFF. The CDR3 region has the DNA TGTGCCAGCAGCACACTAGCGGGGGCCTACAATGAGCAGTTCTTC.